The 14 T cell receptor beta chains listed next were all sequenced from one sample in a study of beta chain features in type 1 diabetes. Reverse transcribing all isolated RNA meant expressed TCRB transcripts were sequenced. TCRdb keeps only in-frame clones here, not all; method: immunoSEQ multiplex PCR. The data contain 900,000 or so clones, under 20% of them singletons. Sample: naive CD4+ T cells from blood. These receptors all stem from a woman younger than 30 in good health.

This clone occurred a few times. The rearrangement links TRBV2 to TRBJ2-7; 7 nucleotides line up with TRBD2. J was trimmed by 2 bases and V by 9 bases; bases with no gene match: 19. This CDR3 is built from 17 residues. CDR1 is SNHLY, CDR2 FYNNEI, per germline. The CDR3 DNA follows: TGTGCCAGTCACCTCGACTCGGCGGGAGTAAGGACCTACGAGCAGTACTTC. It encodes CASHLDSAGVRTYEQYF.

This clone was detected only a few times. The rearrangement uses TRBV27 and TRBJ2-5; the match to TRBD2 covers 14 bases. V shed 6 bases and J 6 bases; nucleotides not matched to a gene: 6. The CDR3 consists of 15 residues. The germline V gene has CDR1 MNHEY and CDR2 SMNVEV (reference sequence). Written as DNA, the CDR3 is TGTGCCAGCAGACGCGGGACTAGCGGGAGACAGACCCAGTACTTC. This encodes CASRRGTSGRQTQYF.

J is TRBJ2-5 and V is TRBV10-3, with 8 bases that match TRBD1. The CDR3 runs to 15 residues. Germline V gives CDR1 ENHRY, CDR2 SYGVKD. V was clipped by 6 bases and J by 4 bases; unmatched bases: 10. CDR3 amino acids: CAIREGQGEAETQYF. The CDR3, as DNA: TGTGCCATCAGGGAAGGACAGGGTGAGGCAGAGACCCAGTACTTC.

This clone was picked up a small number of times. The chain links TRBV9 to TRBJ2-5; D call uncertain. V lost 0 bases and J 2 bases, leaving 8 bases between the germline ends. CDR3 length: 14 amino acids. Germline V gives CDR1 SGDLS, CDR2 YYNGEE. The CDR3 bases are TGTGCCAGCAGCGTAGAGCCAATACAAGAGACCCAGTACTTC. Amino acid sequence: CASSVEPIQETQYF. The whole variable domain, remainder taken from reference TRBV9 and TRBJ2-5, is DSGVTQTPKHLITATGQRVTLRCSPRSGDLSVYWYQQSLDQGLQFLIQYYNGEERAKGNILERFSAQQFPDLHSELNLSSLELGDSALYFCASSVEPIQETQYFGPGTRLLVL.

The CDR3 DNA is TGTGCCAGCAGACCACAGGGGAATCAGCCCCAGCATTTT. Residues: CASRPQGNQPQHF. The rearrangement links TRBV6-5 to TRBJ1-5; 7 bases map to TRBD1. Trimming took 6 bases from V and 4 from J; bases not matched to a gene: 3. Germline CDR1 and CDR2: MNHEY and SVGAGI. The CDR3 consists of 13 residues.

The gene calls are TRBV6-5 and TRBJ1-2; no clear D gene. The CDR3 runs to 13 residues. CDR1 is MNHEY, CDR2 SVGAGI, per germline. V lost 4 bases to trimming and J lost 3 bases, with 9 bases between them. The CDR3 is CASSSSGYYGYTF. The CDR3 region has the DNA TGTGCCAGCAGTTCATCGGGGTACTATGGCTACACCTTC.

The rearrangement links TRBV2 to TRBJ2-2; D call uncertain. Germline-derived CDR1 and CDR2 are SNHLY and FYNNEI. V gave up 3 bases and J gave up 4 bases, with 15 bases separating them. CDR3 length equals 16 residues. The CDR3 bases are TGTGCCAGCAGTGAGGAACCAGGTTCTCTCACCGGGGAGCTGTTTTTT. It is translated as CASSEEPGSLTGELFF.

In its sample, this clone was seen a few times. The CDR3 protein is CASSSRAGGYNEQFF. CDR3 nucleotide sequence: TGTGCCAGCAGCTCGAGAGCGGGGGGCTACAATGAGCAGTTCTTC. The J gene is TRBJ2-1, the V gene TRBV9; TRBD2 matches at 9 bases. CDR1 and CDR2 from the germline V gene are SGDLS and YYNGEE. V was pared by 4 bases and J by 3 bases, with 5 bases of the junction left unmatched. The CDR3 loop spans 15 amino acids.

This sequence joins TRBV2 and TRBJ1-4; TRBD1 matches at 9 bases. V shed 4 bases, J shed 7 bases, and the junction held 4 bases outside the gene matches. The CDR3 contains 14 residues. Germline CDR1 is SNHLY and CDR2 is FYNNEI. CDR3 protein: CASSGRDRAEKLFF. CDR3 bases: TGTGCCAGCAGTGGCCGGGACAGGGCTGAAAAACTGTTTTTT.

The V call is TRBV7-3, the J call TRBJ2-3; D is unresolved. Germline V lookup: CDR1 SGHTA, CDR2 FQGTGA. The CDR3 consists of 13 residues. With 0 bases removed from V and 6 bases from J, the gap between germline ends came to 7 bases. CDR3 in DNA: TGTGCCAGCAGCTTAACACCGAAGGATACGCAGTATTTT. It codes for CASSLTPKDTQYF.

This clone was seen more than once but under ten times. This sequence joins TRBV29-1 and TRBJ2-3; 7 bases are a match to TRBD2. After removal of 4 bases from V and 4 bases from J, the junction contained 8 bases not matched to a gene. The CDR3 contains 14 residues. The germline V gene has CDR1 SQVTM and CDR2 ANQGSEA. The CDR3 region has the DNA TGCAGCGTTGCAGTGCGGGAGTTTTCAGATACGCAGTATTTT. Translation: CSVAVREFSDTQYF.

The chain combines TRBV7-2 with TRBJ1-3; D unresolved. CDR3 length: 16 residues. Trimming stripped 0 bases from V and 0 bases from J, with 9 bases between. The germline CDR1 and CDR2 sequences are SGHTA and FQGNSA. The CDR3 reads CASSLAGRNSGNTIYF. CDR3 coding DNA: TGTGCCAGCAGCTTAGCGGGCCGGAACTCTGGAAACACCATATATTTT.

In this sample, this clone turned up a few times. This same CDR3 is encoded by further DNA sequences in the sample. The genes are TRBV7-6 and TRBJ2-1; a possible D gene is TRBD2 (5 bases). In germline, CDR1 is SGHVS, CDR2 FNYEAQ. Trimming removed 5 bases at V and 12 bases at J, with 14 bases between. This CDR3 has 12 amino acids. In DNA form, the CDR3 reads TGTGCCAGCAGCCAAGAGGACTTAGGGCAGTTCTTC. Translation gives CASSQEDLGQFF. The full variable domain, in which reference TRBV7-6 and TRBJ2-1 provide the parts outside the CDR3, is GAGVSQSPRYKVTKRGQDVALRCDPISGHVSLYWYRQALGQGPEFLTYFNYEAQQDKSGLPNDRFSAERPEGSISTLTIQRTEQRDSAMYRCASSQEDLGQFFGPGTRLTVL.

The genes are TRBV20-1 and TRBJ1-3; no clear D gene. The V end lost 6 bases, the J end lost 0 bases, and 3 bases lay between the germline ends. Germline V gene data show CDR1 as DFQATT and CDR2 as SNEGSKA (reference sequence). The CDR3 is 11 amino acids. The CDR3 coding sequence is TGCAGTGCCGTCTCTGGAAACACCATATATTTT. As protein: CSAVSGNTIYF.